The source of this T cell receptor (beta chain) is a study of shared clonotypes between healthy human individuals. This CDR3 is built from 12 residues. In germline, CDR1 is GTSNPN, CDR2 SVGIG (reference sequence). The V end lost 0 bases, the J end lost 7 bases, and 7 bases lay between the germline ends. A note on this clone: Its antigen is not known.

General study points: Naive subsets typically showed greater estimated richness than memory subsets.

As defined, naive CD8 cells were CD45RO-negative and positively selected for CCR7, with terminally differentiated effector memory CD45RA+ cells excluded. Produced via immunoSEQ multiplex PCR; TCRdb's table is partial and in-frame only. The profile shows around 620,000 clones, 85% to 95% of them singletons. The clonotype was recovered from a woman in her twenties or thirties in good health. This rearrangement joins TRBV30 to TRBJ2-1; D uncertain. The sample comprised naive CD8+ T cells sorted from blood. The chain's CDR3 is CAWSVEDNEQFF. DNA for the CDR3: TGTGCCTGGAGTGTAGAGGATAATGAGCAGTTCTTC.